This T cell receptor beta chain stems from a study of identical twins (dated by TCRdb to the mid-2010s). Notes on the research overall: TCR alpha and beta repertoires from monozygotic twins, unrelated adults of various ages and cord blood were deep-sequenced to test whether fetal clonotypes persist. To rule out contamination, the twin experiments were replicated at different times with different library preparation protocols. Broad study findings and their caveats: A weaker excess of twin sharing was found in beta out-of-frame sequences because the signal-to-noise ratio was lowered by fewer shared sequences. Fewer insertions were carried by abundant cord blood beta clonotypes; a weaker similar trend was observed in young adult naive repertoires, while no such trend was observed in memory repertoires. Out-of-frame TCR alpha sharing in monozygotic twins was systematically underestimated by recombination models, whereas sharing between unrelated individuals was in agreement with the recombination models. Zero-insertion analyses could be partly confounded by invariant T cells such as MAIT and iNKT, although diverse VJ usage argued against such confounding for most clonotypes. Compared with coincidental sharing between unrelated individuals, out-of-frame TCR alpha sequences shared between twins had an excess of sequences with low generation probability. Conclusions relied on cross-sectional statistical analysis, since the same donors could not be followed over many years.

This clonotype was picked up a small number of times. It has no known antigen specificity. No base quality values were provided; no much bigger clone lies one nucleotide off. The library was produced with 5' RACE. The sequencer was an Illumina HiSeq 2000. Template switching introduced a universal primer binding site; the final cDNA contained a unique molecular identifier, enabling accurate counting of TCR cDNA molecules. Specific primers in the conserved constant-segment region were used to synthesize first-strand cDNA for TCR alpha and beta chains. To control for contamination, every cDNA library was double barcoded, receiving both a SMART-Mk sample barcode and Illumina barcodes. Two successive PCR steps introduced TruSeq adapter sequences along with Illumina sample barcodes. The Illumina HiSeq platform was used with custom primers to sequence TCR alpha and beta cDNA libraries. Under the source paper's analysis protocol: MiGEC processed the raw reads to extract unique molecular identifiers, while MiXCR was used to determine the CDR3 positions. Recombination models were inferred per individual with the repgenHMM and IGoR tools using an EM algorithm. Shared clonotype analysis was performed with the tcR package in R, normalizing sharing by the product of cloneset sizes. Out-of-frame nonproductive sequences were analyzed to study raw recombination free of thymic and clonal selection effects. TCRdb trimmed the raw reads at Q25, called clones with MiXCR and kept productive beta chains. A single entry per CDR3 protein holds the most common genes and DNA from its merged rows. These V and J calls originate from TCRdb's pipeline instead of the authors' own analysis. The sample data list hundreds of thousands of distinct CDR3 sequences, and 7% to 7.5% of these were observed just once. The ten largest clones capture roughly 1.6% of the sample.

Only healthy Caucasian donors were included. The twin cohort comprised three pairs of female monozygotic twins, all aged roughly 18 to 29 years. The RNA used for TCR libraries was isolated from peripheral blood mononuclear cells. Trimming accounts for 6 bases at V and 7 bases at J, while the number of junction bases matched to no gene is 9. The CDR3 covers 14 residues, taking in both the cysteine and the phenylalanine. The kept DNA is CDR3 alone, 42 bases in frame from the first base. CDR1 and CDR2 (SGHRS, YFSETQ) derive from the germline V gene. The sample also formed part of further work on yellow fever vaccine responses in identical twins. The second study's paper adds: According to the authors, in identical twins the way T cells responded to vaccination appeared partly convergent and partly personalized. In identical twins, the study followed T cell clones that responded to the vaccine with precision.

This chain is built from TRBV5-1 and TRBJ2-1, with TRBD2 matching 8 junction bases. The sequence derives from a young woman in good health. The sequenced material came from PBMCs. The DNA sequence follows: TGCGCCAGCACGACGGGAGGGCGGGGGAATGAGCAGTTCTTC. It translates as CASTTGGRGNEQFF.